This T cell receptor (beta chain) came from a study of CD8+ T cells in alopecia areata. As for this clone: Its antigen is unidentified.

The CDR3 has 14 amino acids. The V end was cut by 2 bases, the J end by 10 bases, with 15 bases between. Per the germline V gene, CDR1 is SGHTA and CDR2 is FQGNSA. Study-wide findings and caveats: Uncertain still, given a single nonresponder, is whether baseline CD8+ expansion links to response.

Treatment indicated: oral pan-JAK inhibitor, 5-10 mg twice daily. It was from alopecia areata patients that lesional scalp punch biopsies and peripheral blood were collected. Extracted from the samples, RNA was reverse transcribed into cDNA to serve as the sequencing template. Data came from immunoSEQ multiplex PCR; TCRdb stores just in-frame clones and leaves some out. The table shows some 120,000 clones, with approximately 60% occurring only once. Source: CD4+ T cells sorted from blood, taken at week 4, from a patient treated with tofacitinib. The V call is TRBV7-2, the J call TRBJ2-4; D is uncertain. This TCR derives from a human donor with alopecia areata. The CDR3 loop is CASSLHQRNSIQYF. The CDR3 DNA sequence: TGTGCCAGCAGCTTACACCAGCGCAACTCTATTCAGTACTTC. Using reference TRBV7-2 and TRBJ2-4 for the parts outside the CDR3, the full variable domain is GAGVSQSPSNKVTEKGKDVELRCDPISGHTALYWYRQSLGQGLEFLIYFQGNSAPDKSGLPSDRFSAERTGGSVSTLTIQRTQQEDSAVYLCASSLHQRNSIQYFGAGTRLSVL.